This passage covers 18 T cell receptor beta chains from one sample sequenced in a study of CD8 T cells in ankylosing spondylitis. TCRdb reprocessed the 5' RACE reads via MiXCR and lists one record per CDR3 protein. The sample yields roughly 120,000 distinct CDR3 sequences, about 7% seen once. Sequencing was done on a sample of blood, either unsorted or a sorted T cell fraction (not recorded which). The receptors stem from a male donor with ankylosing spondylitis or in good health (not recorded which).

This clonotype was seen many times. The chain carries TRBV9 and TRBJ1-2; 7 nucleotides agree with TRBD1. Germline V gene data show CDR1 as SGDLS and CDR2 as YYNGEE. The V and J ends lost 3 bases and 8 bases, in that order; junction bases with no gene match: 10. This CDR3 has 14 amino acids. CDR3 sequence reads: CASSGPGQVAGYTF. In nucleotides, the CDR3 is TGTGCCAGCAGCGGCCCCGGACAGGTCGCGGGCTACACCTTC.

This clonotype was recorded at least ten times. The CDR3 bases are TGCAGTGCTAGAGATGATGGGCCTATAACTAGCGGGAGGGCCGACATTCAGTACTTC. Protein: CSARDDGPITSGRADIQYF. V gene TRBV20-1 combines with J gene TRBJ2-4, with 13 bases matching TRBD2. The CDR3 totals 19 residues. From germline, CDR1 is DFQATT and CDR2 SNEGSKA (reference sequence). V gave up 0 bases and J gave up 8 bases; unmatched junction bases: 16.

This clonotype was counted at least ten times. In DNA form, the CDR3 reads TGTGCCAGTAGTCCAGAAGCTGGGGCCAAAAACATTCAGTACTTC. The encoded protein is CASSPEAGAKNIQYF. This chain uses TRBV19 with TRBJ2-4, with D hard to call. Germline CDR1 LNHDA, CDR2 SQIVND (reference sequence). Trimming cost V 5 bases and J 1 base, with 12 bases left between them. This CDR3 has 15 amino acids.

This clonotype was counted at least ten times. The CDR3 sequence is CSARGREGVVREAFF. CDR3 coding DNA: TGCAGTGCTAGGGGACGCGAGGGGGTGGTCCGTGAAGCTTTCTTT. V gene TRBV20-1 combines with J gene TRBJ1-1, with a possible D match to TRBD1 (6 bases). From germline, CDR1 is DFQATT and CDR2 SNEGSKA (reference sequence). The CDR3 extends over 15 amino acids. The V gene lost 3 bases and the J gene lost 7 bases, with 21 bases spanning the gap.

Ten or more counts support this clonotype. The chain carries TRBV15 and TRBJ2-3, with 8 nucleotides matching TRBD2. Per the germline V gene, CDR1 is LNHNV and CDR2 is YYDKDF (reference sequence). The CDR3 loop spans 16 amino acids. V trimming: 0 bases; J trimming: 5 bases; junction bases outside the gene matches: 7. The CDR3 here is CATSREGAGAKDTQYF. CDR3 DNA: TGTGCCACCAGCAGAGAAGGAGCGGGAGCAAAAGATACGCAGTATTTT.

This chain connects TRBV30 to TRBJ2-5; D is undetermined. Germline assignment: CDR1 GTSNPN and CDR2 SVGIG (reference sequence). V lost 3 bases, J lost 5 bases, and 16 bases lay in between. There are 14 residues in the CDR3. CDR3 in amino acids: CAWSPPFAAETQYF. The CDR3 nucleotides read TGTGCCTGGAGCCCCCCGTTTGCGGCGGAGACCCAGTACTTC.

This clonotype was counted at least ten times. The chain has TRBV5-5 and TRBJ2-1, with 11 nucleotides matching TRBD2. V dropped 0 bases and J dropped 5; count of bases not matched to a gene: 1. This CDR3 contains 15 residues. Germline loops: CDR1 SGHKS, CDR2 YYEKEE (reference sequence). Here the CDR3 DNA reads TGTGCCAGCAGCTTGGGGGGACTAGCGGACAATGAGCAGTTCTTC. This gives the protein CASSLGGLADNEQFF.

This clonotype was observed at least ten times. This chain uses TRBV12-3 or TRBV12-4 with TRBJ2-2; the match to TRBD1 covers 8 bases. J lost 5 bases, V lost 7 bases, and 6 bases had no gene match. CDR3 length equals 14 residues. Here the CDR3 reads CASMGQAETGELFF. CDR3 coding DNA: TGTGCCAGCATGGGACAGGCGGAAACCGGGGAGCTGTTTTTT.

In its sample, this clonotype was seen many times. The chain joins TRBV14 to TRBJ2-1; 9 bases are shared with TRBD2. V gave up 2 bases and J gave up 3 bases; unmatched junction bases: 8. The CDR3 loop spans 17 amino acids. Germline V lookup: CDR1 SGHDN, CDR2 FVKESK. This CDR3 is CASSQWWAGGNYNEQFF. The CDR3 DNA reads TGTGCCAGCAGCCAATGGTGGGCGGGAGGGAACTACAATGAGCAGTTCTTC.

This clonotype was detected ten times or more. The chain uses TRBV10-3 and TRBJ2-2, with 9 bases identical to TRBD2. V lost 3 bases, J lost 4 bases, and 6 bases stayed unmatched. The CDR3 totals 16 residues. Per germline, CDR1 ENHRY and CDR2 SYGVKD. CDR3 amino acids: CAISEGGRAVTGELFF. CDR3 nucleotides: TGTGCCATCAGTGAAGGCGGGAGGGCCGTCACCGGGGAGCTGTTTTTT.

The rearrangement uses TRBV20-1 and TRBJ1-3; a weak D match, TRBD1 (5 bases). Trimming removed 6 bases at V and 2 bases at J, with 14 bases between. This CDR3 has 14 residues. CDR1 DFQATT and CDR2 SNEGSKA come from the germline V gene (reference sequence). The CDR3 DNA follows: TGCAGTGCACCGTATATCAGGGCTGGAAACACCATATATTTT. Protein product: CSAPYIRAGNTIYF.

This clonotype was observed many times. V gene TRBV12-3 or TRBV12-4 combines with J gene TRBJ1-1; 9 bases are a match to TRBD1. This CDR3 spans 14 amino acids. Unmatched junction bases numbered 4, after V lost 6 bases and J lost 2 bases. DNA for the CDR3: TGTGCCAGCAGAGCGGACAGGGGAAACACTGAAGCTTTCTTT. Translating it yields CASRADRGNTEAFF.

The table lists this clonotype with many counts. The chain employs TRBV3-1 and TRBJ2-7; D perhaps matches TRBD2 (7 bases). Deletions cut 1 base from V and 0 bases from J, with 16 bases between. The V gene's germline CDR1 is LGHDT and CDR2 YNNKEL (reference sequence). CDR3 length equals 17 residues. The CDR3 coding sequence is TGTGCCAGCAGCCAAGCATCGGGGGGCGGACCCTCCTACGAGCAGTACTTC. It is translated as CASSQASGGGPSYEQYF.

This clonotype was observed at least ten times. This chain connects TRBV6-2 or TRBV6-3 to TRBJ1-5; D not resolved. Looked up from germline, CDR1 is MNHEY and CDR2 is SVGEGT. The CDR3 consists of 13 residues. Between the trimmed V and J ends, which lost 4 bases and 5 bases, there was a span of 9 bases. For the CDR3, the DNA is TGTGCCAGCAGTTCGGACCTTTATCAGCCCCAGCATTTT. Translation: CASSSDLYQPQHF.

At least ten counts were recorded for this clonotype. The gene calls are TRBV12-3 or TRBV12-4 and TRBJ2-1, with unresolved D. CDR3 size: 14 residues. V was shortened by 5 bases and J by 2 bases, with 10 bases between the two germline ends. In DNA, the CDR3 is TGTGCCAGCAGTCCAGAACGCACCTACAATGAGCAGTTCTTC. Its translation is CASSPERTYNEQFF.

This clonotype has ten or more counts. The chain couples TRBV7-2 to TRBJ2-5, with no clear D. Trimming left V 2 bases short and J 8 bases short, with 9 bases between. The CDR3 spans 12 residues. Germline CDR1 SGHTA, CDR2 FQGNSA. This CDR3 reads CASSLSLFTQYF. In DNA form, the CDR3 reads TGTGCCAGCAGCTTAAGCCTCTTCACCCAGTACTTC.

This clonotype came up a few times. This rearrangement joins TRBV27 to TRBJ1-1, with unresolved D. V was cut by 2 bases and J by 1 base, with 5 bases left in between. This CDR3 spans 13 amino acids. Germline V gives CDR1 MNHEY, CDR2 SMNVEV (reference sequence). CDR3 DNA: TGTGCCAGCAGTTTAGTGCAGAACACTGAAGCTTTCTTT. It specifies CASSLVQNTEAFF.

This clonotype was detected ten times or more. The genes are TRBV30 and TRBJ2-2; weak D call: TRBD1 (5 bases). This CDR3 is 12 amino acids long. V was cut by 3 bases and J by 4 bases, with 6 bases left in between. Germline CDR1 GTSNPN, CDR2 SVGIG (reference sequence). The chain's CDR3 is CAWRRGTGELFF. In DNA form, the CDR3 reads TGTGCCTGGAGAAGGGGCACCGGGGAGCTGTTTTTT.